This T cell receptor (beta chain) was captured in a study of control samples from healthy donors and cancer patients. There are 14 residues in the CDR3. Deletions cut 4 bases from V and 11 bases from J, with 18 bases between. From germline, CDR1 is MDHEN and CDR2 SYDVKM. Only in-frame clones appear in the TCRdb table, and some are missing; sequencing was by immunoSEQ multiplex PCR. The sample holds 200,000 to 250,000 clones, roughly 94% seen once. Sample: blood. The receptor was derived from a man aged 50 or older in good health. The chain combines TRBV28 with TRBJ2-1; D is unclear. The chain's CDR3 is CASSYATVGKKQFF. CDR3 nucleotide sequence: TGTGCCAGCAGTTACGCAACGGTGGGGAAGAAGCAGTTCTTC.